A selection of T cell receptor beta chains follows, all from one sample in a study of HIV-infected patients and healthy controls. TCRdb analysed the 5' RACE reads with MiXCR anew, one entry per CDR3 protein. Here the sample spans almost 65,000 distinct CDR3 sequences, approximately 21% being singletons. The sample comprised CD4+ T cells from blood. These receptors all come from a human donor in good health. Both conserved end residues are part of each CDR3. Fields, in order: D gene, V gene, clone size, J gene, CDR3 protein, CDR3 DNA. A D gene is named only where the DNA matches it firmly. Size is stated for part of the rows, as once, few or many counts, or as a class when the clone is expanded.

d_gene: -
v_gene: TRBV20-1
abundance: many
j_gene: TRBJ1-6
CDR3aa: CSARLRRDNSPLHF
CDR3nt: TGCAGTGCTAGACTCAGAAGAGATAATTCACCCCTCCACTTT

d_gene: -
v_gene: TRBV6-5
abundance: -
j_gene: TRBJ2-7
CDR3aa: CASSYLSGTYEQYF
CDR3nt: TGTGCCAGCAGTTACCTATCGGGGACCTACGAGCAGTACTTC

d_gene: -
v_gene: TRBV5-1
abundance: -
j_gene: TRBJ2-3
CDR3aa: CASSLDPNTDTQYF
CDR3nt: TGCGCCAGCAGCTTGGACCCTAACACAGATACGCAGTATTTT

d_gene: -
v_gene: TRBV10-3
abundance: few
j_gene: TRBJ2-3
CDR3aa: CAISERDRSTDTQYF
CDR3nt: TGTGCCATCAGTGAAAGGGACCGAAGCACAGATACGCAGTATTTT

d_gene: TRBD1
v_gene: TRBV6-2/TRBV6-3
abundance: many
j_gene: TRBJ1-1
CDR3aa: CASSPRTGVGTEAFF
CDR3nt: TGTGCCAGCAGTCCCCGGACAGGGGTGGGCACTGAAGCTTTCTTT

d_gene: TRBD1
v_gene: TRBV2
abundance: few
j_gene: TRBJ1-1
CDR3aa: CASSGQGRSINWNTEAFF
CDR3nt: TGTGCCAGCAGCGGACAGGGGCGATCGATTAATTGGAACACTGAAGCTTTCTTT

d_gene: -
v_gene: TRBV20-1
abundance: many
j_gene: TRBJ1-2
CDR3aa: CSASDRSRGDYGYTF
CDR3nt: TGCAGTGCTAGCGACAGGAGTCGTGGGGACTATGGCTACACCTTC

d_gene: -
v_gene: TRBV4-3
abundance: -
j_gene: TRBJ2-1
CDR3aa: CACSQDYGDFEQFF
CDR3nt: TGCGCCTGCAGCCAAGATTACGGGGATTTTGAGCAGTTCTTC

d_gene: -
v_gene: TRBV6-2/TRBV6-3
abundance: many
j_gene: TRBJ2-1
CDR3aa: CASQKVGRGEQFF
CDR3nt: TGTGCCAGCCAAAAAGTGGGGAGAGGTGAGCAGTTCTTC

d_gene: -
v_gene: TRBV6-5
abundance: -
j_gene: TRBJ1-6
CDR3aa: CASSLIQGSLHF
CDR3nt: TGTGCCAGCAGCCTCATCCAGGGGTCCCTCCACTTT

d_gene: TRBD1
v_gene: TRBV6-2/TRBV6-3
abundance: many
j_gene: TRBJ1-1
CDR3aa: CASSTQGTTEAFF
CDR3nt: TGTGCCAGCAGTACACAGGGGACCACTGAAGCTTTCTTT

d_gene: TRBD2
v_gene: TRBV20-1
abundance: many
j_gene: TRBJ2-3
CDR3aa: CSAQTSGRFDTQYF
CDR3nt: TGCAGTGCCCAGACTAGCGGGAGGTTTGATACGCAGTATTTT

d_gene: -
v_gene: TRBV28
abundance: many
j_gene: TRBJ1-1
CDR3aa: CASSSAGGTEAFF
CDR3nt: TGTGCCAGCAGTTCTGCGGGGGGGACTGAAGCTTTCTTT

d_gene: -
v_gene: TRBV10-2
abundance: few
j_gene: TRBJ1-2
CDR3aa: CAISGGGYGYTF
CDR3nt: TGCGCCATCTCTGGCGGGGGGTATGGCTACACCTTC

d_gene: -
v_gene: TRBV7-9
abundance: many
j_gene: TRBJ2-3
CDR3aa: CASSLTTGGPKTDTQYF
CDR3nt: TGTGCCAGCAGCTTAACAACCGGGGGGCCCAAGACAGATACGCAGTATTTT

d_gene: -
v_gene: TRBV6-2/TRBV6-3
abundance: many
j_gene: TRBJ1-1
CDR3aa: CASTTRGTLTEAFF
CDR3nt: TGTGCCAGCACCACCCGCGGGACATTGACTGAAGCTTTCTTT

d_gene: -
v_gene: TRBV7-9
abundance: many
j_gene: TRBJ1-1
CDR3aa: CASSLGDDRTEAFF
CDR3nt: TGTGCCAGCAGCTTAGGAGATGACAGAACTGAAGCTTTCTTT

d_gene: TRBD2
v_gene: TRBV7-8
abundance: few
j_gene: TRBJ2-3
CDR3aa: CASSLVTSGTSTDTQYF
CDR3nt: TGTGCCAGCAGCTTAGTGACTAGCGGAACTAGCACAGATACGCAGTATTTT

d_gene: -
v_gene: TRBV19
abundance: -
j_gene: TRBJ1-1
CDR3aa: CASTGGTWTEAFF
CDR3nt: TGTGCCAGTACAGGAGGAACGTGGACTGAAGCTTTCTTT

d_gene: -
v_gene: TRBV4-2
abundance: few
j_gene: TRBJ2-3
CDR3aa: CASSQDTLTDTQYF
CDR3nt: TGTGCCAGCAGCCAAGATACCCTCACAGATACGCAGTATTTT

d_gene: TRBD2
v_gene: TRBV12-3/TRBV12-4
abundance: -
j_gene: TRBJ2-3
CDR3aa: CASSSGLSSDF
CDR3nt: TGTGCCAGCAGTTCGGGACTATCCTCGGATTTT

d_gene: -
v_gene: TRBV18
abundance: many
j_gene: TRBJ1-1
CDR3aa: CASSWTEGTEAFF
CDR3nt: TGTGCCAGCTCATGGACGGAGGGCACTGAAGCTTTCTTT

d_gene: TRBD1
v_gene: TRBV12-3/TRBV12-4
abundance: -
j_gene: TRBJ1-5
CDR3aa: CASSLIVGQFNQPQHF
CDR3nt: TGTGCCAGCAGTTTAATCGTGGGACAGTTCAATCAGCCCCAGCATTTT

d_gene: -
v_gene: TRBV19
abundance: -
j_gene: TRBJ2-1
CDR3aa: CASSISAAVGSYNEQFF
CDR3nt: TGTGCCAGTAGTATTTCAGCCGCCGTGGGCTCCTACAATGAGCAGTTCTTC

d_gene: TRBD1
v_gene: TRBV4-3
abundance: few
j_gene: TRBJ1-2
CDR3aa: CASSRAGQGVYGYTF
CDR3nt: TGCGCCAGCAGCCGTGCGGGACAGGGCGTCTATGGCTACACCTTC

d_gene: -
v_gene: TRBV6-5
abundance: many
j_gene: TRBJ1-5
CDR3aa: CASSSTYNQPQHF
CDR3nt: TGTGCCAGCAGTTCGACCTACAATCAGCCCCAGCATTTT

d_gene: -
v_gene: TRBV7-8
abundance: -
j_gene: TRBJ2-5
CDR3aa: CASSLGGSDQETQYF
CDR3nt: TGTGCCAGCAGCTTAGGGGGGTCGGACCAAGAGACCCAGTACTTC

d_gene: -
v_gene: TRBV2
abundance: once
j_gene: TRBJ2-1
CDR3aa: CASQGMPGAYNEQFF
CDR3nt: TGTGCCAGCCAAGGGATGCCCGGCGCCTACAATGAGCAGTTCTTC

d_gene: -
v_gene: TRBV29-1
abundance: many
j_gene: TRBJ2-5
CDR3aa: CSVERRMETQYF
CDR3nt: TGCAGCGTTGAACGCAGGATGGAGACCCAGTACTTC

d_gene: TRBD1
v_gene: TRBV5-1
abundance: few
j_gene: TRBJ1-4
CDR3aa: CASSWTGATNEKLFF
CDR3nt: TGCGCCAGCAGCTGGACAGGGGCAACTAATGAAAAACTGTTTTTT

d_gene: -
v_gene: TRBV10-3
abundance: many
j_gene: TRBJ1-6
CDR3aa: CAISEIGGGGSPLHF
CDR3nt: TGTGCCATCAGTGAAATCGGGGGGGGCGGTTCACCCCTCCACTTT

d_gene: -
v_gene: TRBV7-3
abundance: many
j_gene: TRBJ2-1
CDR3aa: CASSLLGVPSGGNEQFF
CDR3nt: TGTGCCAGCAGCTTATTAGGGGTCCCATCCGGGGGCAATGAGCAGTTCTTC

d_gene: -
v_gene: TRBV18
abundance: few
j_gene: TRBJ2-5
CDR3aa: CASSPLPPAGQETQYF
CDR3nt: TGTGCCAGCTCACCCCTCCCCCCTGCGGGTCAAGAGACCCAGTACTTC

d_gene: -
v_gene: TRBV7-3
abundance: -
j_gene: TRBJ2-2
CDR3aa: CASSSDSVGELFF
CDR3nt: TGTGCCAGCAGCTCCGACAGCGTCGGGGAGCTGTTTTTT

d_gene: -
v_gene: TRBV10-2
abundance: -
j_gene: TRBJ2-1
CDR3aa: CASSDDWGRGQKWNEQFF
CDR3nt: TGCGCCAGCAGTGATGATTGGGGGAGGGGGCAAAAATGGAATGAGCAGTTCTTC

d_gene: -
v_gene: TRBV12-3/TRBV12-4
abundance: many
j_gene: TRBJ2-5
CDR3aa: CASSFDSRETQYF
CDR3nt: TGTGCCAGCAGTTTTGACAGTCGGGAGACCCAGTACTTC

d_gene: TRBD2
v_gene: TRBV6-2/TRBV6-3
abundance: many
j_gene: TRBJ2-3
CDR3aa: CASRRGTTDTQYF
CDR3nt: TGTGCCAGCAGGCGGGGGACCACAGATACGCAGTATTTT

d_gene: TRBD2
v_gene: TRBV5-1
abundance: many
j_gene: TRBJ2-7
CDR3aa: CASSLTIRSGGPYEQYF
CDR3nt: TGCGCCAGCAGCTTGACTATAAGGAGCGGGGGACCCTACGAGCAGTACTTC

d_gene: -
v_gene: TRBV10-3
abundance: many
j_gene: TRBJ2-7
CDR3aa: CAISAYSGTPAYEQYF
CDR3nt: TGTGCCATCAGTGCGTACTCCGGGACACCGGCCTACGAGCAGTACTTC

d_gene: -
v_gene: TRBV20-1
abundance: many
j_gene: TRBJ2-3
CDR3aa: CSAREARATDTQYF
CDR3nt: TGCAGTGCTAGAGAGGCCAGGGCCACAGATACGCAGTATTTT

d_gene: TRBD1
v_gene: TRBV4-2
abundance: many
j_gene: TRBJ1-2
CDR3aa: CASSQMGQSNYGYTF
CDR3nt: TGTGCCAGCAGCCAGATGGGACAGTCTAACTATGGCTACACCTTC

d_gene: -
v_gene: TRBV18
abundance: -
j_gene: TRBJ1-1
CDR3aa: CASSPRGMDGAFF
CDR3nt: TGTGCCAGCTCACCACGGGGAATGGACGGTGCTTTCTTT

d_gene: -
v_gene: TRBV27
abundance: many
j_gene: TRBJ2-3
CDR3aa: CASSSFGGDTQYF
CDR3nt: TGTGCCAGCAGTTCGTTTGGCGGCGATACGCAGTATTTT

d_gene: -
v_gene: TRBV12-2
abundance: many
j_gene: TRBJ2-1
CDR3aa: CASRPQSRPSSYNEQFF
CDR3nt: TGTGCAAGTCGCCCCCAGTCCCGCCCTAGCTCCTACAATGAGCAGTTCTTC

d_gene: -
v_gene: TRBV20-1
abundance: many
j_gene: TRBJ2-6
CDR3aa: CSARETGGANVLTF
CDR3nt: TGCAGTGCTAGAGAGACAGGTGGGGCCAACGTCCTGACTTTC

d_gene: TRBD2
v_gene: TRBV6-6
abundance: few
j_gene: TRBJ2-7
CDR3aa: CASSGTSYEQYF
CDR3nt: TGTGCCAGCAGCGGGACTAGCTACGAGCAGTACTTC

d_gene: -
v_gene: TRBV29-1
abundance: few
j_gene: TRBJ2-7
CDR3aa: CSVREPASYEQYF
CDR3nt: TGCAGCGTGAGGGAACCAGCCTCCTACGAGCAGTACTTC

d_gene: TRBD1
v_gene: TRBV7-8
abundance: -
j_gene: TRBJ2-6
CDR3aa: CASSLTHRGRVSNVLTF
CDR3nt: TGTGCCAGCAGCTTAACCCACAGGGGTCGTGTGTCCAACGTCCTGACTTTC

d_gene: -
v_gene: TRBV14
abundance: few
j_gene: TRBJ1-6
CDR3aa: CASSRVQGNDSPLHF
CDR3nt: TGTGCCAGCAGCCGGGTGCAGGGGAATGATTCACCCCTCCACTTT

d_gene: -
v_gene: TRBV4-3
abundance: few
j_gene: TRBJ1-3
CDR3aa: CASSQTLWASGNTIYF
CDR3nt: TGCGCCAGCAGCCAAACTCTTTGGGCCTCTGGAAACACCATATATTTT

d_gene: -
v_gene: TRBV12-3/TRBV12-4
abundance: -
j_gene: TRBJ2-1
CDR3aa: CASSQGFSSYNEQFF
CDR3nt: TGTGCCAGCAGCCAAGGTTTTAGCTCCTACAATGAGCAGTTCTTC

d_gene: TRBD1
v_gene: TRBV20-1
abundance: few
j_gene: TRBJ2-7
CDR3aa: CSAYPPPGQGNYEQYF
CDR3nt: TGCAGTGCTTACCCCCCACCAGGACAGGGTAACTACGAGCAGTACTTC

d_gene: -
v_gene: TRBV12-3/TRBV12-4
abundance: few
j_gene: TRBJ2-2
CDR3aa: CASSRGQNTGELFF
CDR3nt: TGTGCCAGCAGCCGGGGCCAAAACACCGGGGAGCTGTTTTTT

d_gene: TRBD1
v_gene: TRBV12-3/TRBV12-4
abundance: many
j_gene: TRBJ1-5
CDR3aa: CASSFQGVVQPQHF
CDR3nt: TGTGCCAGCAGTTTCCAGGGGGTAGTTCAGCCCCAGCATTTT

d_gene: -
v_gene: TRBV20-1
abundance: once
j_gene: TRBJ1-6
CDR3aa: CSAGGLLYNSPLHF
CDR3nt: TGCAGTGCAGGGGGACTTCTCTATAATTCACCCCTCCACTTT

d_gene: -
v_gene: TRBV6-2/TRBV6-3
abundance: few
j_gene: TRBJ1-5
CDR3aa: CASSYWGLGQPQHF
CDR3nt: TGTGCCAGCAGTTACTGGGGGCTGGGTCAGCCCCAGCATTTT

d_gene: -
v_gene: TRBV19
abundance: -
j_gene: TRBJ2-7
CDR3aa: CASSPRTAGGEQYF
CDR3nt: TGTGCCAGTAGTCCGCGGACAGCCGGGGGGGAGCAGTACTTC

d_gene: TRBD2
v_gene: TRBV6-6
abundance: few
j_gene: TRBJ2-1
CDR3aa: CASSPPSGLAVNNEQFF
CDR3nt: TGTGCCAGCAGCCCCCCCTCCGGACTAGCGGTAAACAATGAGCAGTTCTTC

d_gene: TRBD1
v_gene: TRBV29-1
abundance: few
j_gene: TRBJ1-1
CDR3aa: CSVVAGGATEAFF
CDR3nt: TGCAGCGTTGTGGCAGGGGGCGCGACTGAAGCTTTCTTT

d_gene: -
v_gene: TRBV6-6
abundance: -
j_gene: TRBJ1-4
CDR3aa: CASSYSAYLSTNEKLFF
CDR3nt: TGTGCCAGCAGTTACTCCGCCTATCTCTCAACTAATGAAAAACTGTTTTTT